The present T cell receptor (beta chain) was sequenced within a study of vaccination and CD4 T cells after COVID-19. As for the study in general: Typically, post-vaccine samples were obtained a median roughly 70 days after dose two, within a range of 14 to 241. Overlapping spike peptides of SARS-CoV-2, HCoV-NL63, HCoV-OC43 and HCoV-229E stimulated the cells.

Trimming removed 4 bases at V and 0 bases at J, with 19 bases between. Germline V gives CDR1 SGHRS, CDR2 YFSETQ. CDR3 length: 17 residues. The treatment here: roughly nine-day PBMC culture with coronavirus spike peptide pools or control peptides (ViraFEST assay). TCR sequencing followed the expansion of antigen-specific T cells with peptide pools in ViraFEST. At the Johns Hopkins FTIC core, DNA taken from cultured CD4+ T cells was sequenced by way of the Oncomine TCR Beta short-read assay. TCRdb reanalysed the PCR reads using MiXCR and keeps one entry per CDR3 protein. In the table there are roughly 13,000 distinct CDR3 sequences, approximately 54% of which are singletons. About this clonotype: The antigen is undetermined.

V is TRBV5-1 and J is TRBJ1-2; no reliable D call. The sequence derives from a human donor who had recovered from COVID-19. The material sequenced was CD4+ T cells from blood, cultured in vitro. CDR3 sequence reads: CASSRDEGLSTNYGYTF. Written as DNA, the CDR3 is TGCGCCAGCAGCAGAGACGAAGGACTCTCGACTAACTATGGCTACACCTTC.